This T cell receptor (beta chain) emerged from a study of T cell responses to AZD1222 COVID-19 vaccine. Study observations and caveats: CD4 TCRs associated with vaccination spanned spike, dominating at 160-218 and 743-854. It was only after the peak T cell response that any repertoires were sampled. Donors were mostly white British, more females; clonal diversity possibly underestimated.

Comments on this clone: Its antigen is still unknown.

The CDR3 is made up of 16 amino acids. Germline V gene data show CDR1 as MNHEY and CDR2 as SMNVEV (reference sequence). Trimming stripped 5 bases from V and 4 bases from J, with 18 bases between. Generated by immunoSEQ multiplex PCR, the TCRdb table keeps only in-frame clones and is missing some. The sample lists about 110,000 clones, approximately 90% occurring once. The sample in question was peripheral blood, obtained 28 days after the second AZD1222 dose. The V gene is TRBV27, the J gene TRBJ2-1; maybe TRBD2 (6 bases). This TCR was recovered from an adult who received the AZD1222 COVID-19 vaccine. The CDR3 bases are TGTGCCAGCAGTCATTCATCGGGAGTGATTTACAATGAGCAGTTCTTC. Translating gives CASSHSSGVIYNEQFF.